These 7 T cell receptor beta chains came from one sample sequenced in a study of blood T cell repertoires in COVID-19. Profiling relied on immunoSEQ multiplex PCR, and the TCRdb table lists in-frame clones only, not all of them. The sample yields tens of thousands of clones, around 86% seen once. The material sequenced was peripheral blood. The receptor source for this set is a middle-aged man with COVID-19, enrolled during active disease.

This clone was seen only a few times. This chain connects TRBV10-1 to TRBJ2-3; 15 bases match TRBD2. The CDR3 consists of 17 residues. Germline V gene data show CDR1 as WNHNN and CDR2 as SYGVQD (reference sequence). With 2 bases clipped from V and 5 bases from J, the junction kept 5 bases outside the gene matches. This CDR3 is CASSEGLAGGPRDTQYF. The DNA of the CDR3 is TGCGCCAGCAGTGAGGGACTAGCGGGGGGGCCAAGAGATACGCAGTATTTT.

Only a few counts were recorded for this clone. The genes are TRBV5-1 and TRBJ2-3, with D possibly matching TRBD2 (6 bases). Germline CDR1 is SGHRS and CDR2 is YFSETQ. This CDR3 region has 17 residues. The V end was cut by 0 bases, the J end by 0 bases, with 14 bases between. The CDR3 region is CASSLEVAASSTDTQYF. The CDR3 region has the DNA TGCGCCAGCAGCTTGGAGGTAGCGGCTTCTAGCACAGATACGCAGTATTTT.

The chain employs TRBV29-1 and TRBJ2-5; 12 bases are shared with TRBD2. CDR1 and CDR2 from the germline V gene are SQVTM and ANQGSEA. The junction had 11 bases not matched to a gene; V was cut back by 4 bases and J by 5 bases. The CDR3 loop spans 16 amino acids. This CDR3 reads CSVGALAGGPWETQYF. DNA for the CDR3: TGCAGCGTTGGGGCCCTAGCGGGGGGGCCGTGGGAGACCCAGTACTTC.

V gene TRBV6-2 or TRBV6-3 combines with J gene TRBJ2-1; 7 nucleotides align to TRBD2. The V gene end was trimmed by 0 bases and the J gene end by 5 bases; junction bases not matched to a gene: 7. Germline V gene data show CDR1 as MNHEY and CDR2 as SVGEGT. The CDR3 totals 16 residues. The chain's CDR3 is CASSYSGGGPNNEQFF. CDR3 in DNA: TGTGCCAGCAGTTACTCGGGGGGGGGACCAAACAATGAGCAGTTCTTC.

The gene calls are TRBV30 and TRBJ2-5, with a weak D call TRBD2 (6 bases). Deletions cut 0 bases from V and 4 bases from J, with 12 bases between. The CDR3 is 14 residues long. The germline CDR1 and CDR2 sequences are GTSNPN and SVGIG (reference sequence). CDR3 in DNA: TGTGCCTGGAGTGTATCCAGGGACTCAGAGACCCAGTACTTC. Amino acid sequence: CAWSVSRDSETQYF.

The chain is built from TRBV3-1 (or the pseudogene TRBV3-2) and TRBJ1-2, with 8 bases fitting TRBD1. CDR3 length: 15 amino acids. Trimming took 1 base from V and 7 from J; bases not matched to a gene: 8. Germline V gives CDR1 LGHDT, CDR2 YNNKEL (reference sequence). The CDR3 protein is CASSQVGQGAGGYTF. CDR3 DNA: TGTGCCAGCAGCCAAGTTGGCCAGGGGGCTGGTGGCTACACCTTC.

This rearrangement joins TRBV3-1 (or the pseudogene TRBV3-2) to TRBJ2-7, with TRBD2 matching over 11 bases. The V gene's germline CDR1 is LGHDT and CDR2 YNNKEL (reference sequence). Trimming at V came to 4 bases and at J to 7 bases, leaving 12 bases not matched to a gene. CDR3 length: 16 residues. The chain's CDR3 is CASSRNALAGGREQYF. CDR3 bases: TGTGCCAGCAGCCGAAATGCCTTAGCGGGGGGGCGGGAGCAGTACTTC.